The rows below give T cell receptor beta chains drawn from one sample of a study of blood T cells in healthy people across ages. Each CDR3 protein gets one entry after TCRdb re-called the 5' RACE reads with MiXCR. This table has approximately 1,700,000 distinct CDR3 sequences, about two fifths appearing once. Sequencing used blood. These receptors all stem from a human donor in good health. Both conserved end residues are part of each CDR3. A D gene is named only where the DNA matches it firmly. Rows give clone size only sometimes, using once, few, many, or a class for an expanded clone.

size: NA; V: TRBV7-9; D: TRBD1; J: TRBJ2-1; DNA: TGTGCCAGCAGCCCCCCGGACAGGTCAGGTGAGCAGTTCTTC; CDR3: CASSPPDRSGEQFF
size: few; V: TRBV3-1; D: NA; J: TRBJ1-2; DNA: TGTGCCAGCAGTCCACTTAGGGGGGCTGTTGGCTACACCTTC; CDR3: CASSPLRGAVGYTF
size: few; V: TRBV7-8; D: NA; J: TRBJ2-7; DNA: TGTGCCAGCAGCTTACTGGGGTTCTCCTACGAGCAGTACTTC; CDR3: CASSLLGFSYEQYF
size: NA; V: TRBV15; D: NA; J: TRBJ1-5; DNA: TGTGCCACCGGCGCCCGAATCAGTTATAATCAGCCCCAGCATTTT; CDR3: CATGARISYNQPQHF
size: NA; V: TRBV6-6; D: TRBD2; J: TRBJ2-1; DNA: TGTGCCAGCAGTGCCACCGGGGTAGCGGGGGATGAGCAGTTCTTC; CDR3: CASSATGVAGDEQFF
size: few; V: TRBV27; D: TRBD2; J: TRBJ2-6; DNA: TGTGCCAGCAGTTCCCAGCGGGGATTCTTCGGGGCCAACGTCCTGACTTTC; CDR3: CASSSQRGFFGANVLTF
size: few; V: TRBV4-2; D: NA; J: TRBJ1-2; DNA: TGTGCCAGCAGCCACCCTTTAGGCTACACCTTC; CDR3: CASSHPLGYTF
size: few; V: TRBV20-1; D: NA; J: TRBJ2-3; DNA: TGCAGTGCTAGAGATCGAGGGGGGAGTCCAGATACGCAGTATTTT; CDR3: CSARDRGGSPDTQYF
size: few; V: TRBV5-1; D: TRBD1; J: TRBJ1-4; DNA: TGCGCCAGCAGCTTGGGGGGGACAGAAGATGAAAAACTGTTTTTT; CDR3: CASSLGGTEDEKLFF
size: few; V: TRBV28; D: NA; J: TRBJ2-1; DNA: TGTGCCAGCAGTTTTCTCGCAGGCGGGGATGAGCAGTTCTTC; CDR3: CASSFLAGGDEQFF
size: many; V: TRBV29-1; D: NA; J: TRBJ2-7; DNA: TGCAGCGTCTCGGGGGTCAACTTTTACGAGCAGTACTTC; CDR3: CSVSGVNFYEQYF
size: NA; V: TRBV27; D: NA; J: TRBJ2-5; DNA: TGTGCCAGCAGTTCCCACAGGGAGTACCAAGAGACCCAGTACTTC; CDR3: CASSSHREYQETQYF
size: NA; V: TRBV20-1; D: NA; J: TRBJ2-1; DNA: TGCAGTGCTAGGGTTTGGGGGAACTACGAGCAGTTCTTC; CDR3: CSARVWGNYEQFF
size: few; V: TRBV7-2; D: NA; J: TRBJ1-2; DNA: TGTGCCAGCAGCTTAGATGGAAGGGGTGGCTACACCTTC; CDR3: CASSLDGRGGYTF
size: NA; V: TRBV6-5; D: NA; J: TRBJ2-5; DNA: TGTGCCAGCAGTTACGCAGGGGAAGGGTCCTACAATGAGCAGTACTTC; CDR3: CASSYAGEGSYNEQYF
size: few; V: TRBV2; D: NA; J: TRBJ1-5; DNA: TGTGCCAGCAATTCACAGGGAGACAATCAGCCCCAGCATTTT; CDR3: CASNSQGDNQPQHF
size: few; V: TRBV3-1; D: NA; J: TRBJ2-7; DNA: TGTGCCAGCAGCCACGTAAGGCGGGGGCTTCTCTACGAGCAGTACTTC; CDR3: CASSHVRRGLLYEQYF
size: NA; V: TRBV7-8; D: TRBD2; J: TRBJ2-1; DNA: TGTGCCAGCAGCCAAGTCAGGACTAGCGTTACTGAGCAGTTCTTC; CDR3: CASSQVRTSVTEQFF
size: NA; V: TRBV20-1; D: TRBD2; J: TRBJ2-7; DNA: TGCAGTGCTAGAGTTGGGAGGGTTCACGAGCAGTACTTC; CDR3: CSARVGRVHEQYF
size: many; V: TRBV6-2/TRBV6-3; D: TRBD2; J: TRBJ2-1; DNA: TGTGCCAGCGCTTTCCTAGCGGACAATGAGCAGTTCTTC; CDR3: CASAFLADNEQFF
size: many; V: TRBV29-1; D: NA; J: TRBJ2-7; DNA: TGCAGCGTTGGCGGCTGGGACTACGAGCAGTACTTC; CDR3: CSVGGWDYEQYF
size: NA; V: TRBV7-6; D: NA; J: TRBJ2-1; DNA: TGTGCCAGCAGCTCCGTGGGGGGTCCGCGGAGGTTGGAGCAGTTCTTC; CDR3: CASSSVGGPRRLEQFF
size: many; V: TRBV5-1; D: TRBD1; J: TRBJ2-3; DNA: TGCGCCAGCGGTTCGAAGGGGACAGCCTTGGATACGCAGTATTTT; CDR3: CASGSKGTALDTQYF
size: NA; V: TRBV20-1; D: NA; J: TRBJ1-5; DNA: TGCAGTGCTACCACGTCACCAAATCAGCCCCAGCATTTT; CDR3: CSATTSPNQPQHF